The 9 T cell receptor beta chains reported below all come from one sample, sequenced in a study of cytomegalovirus exposure and HLA in healthy donors. In the PCR, 60 Vbeta and 13 Jbeta primers were used. Produced via immunoSEQ multiplex PCR; TCRdb's table is partial and in-frame only. This repertoire shows roughly 140,000 clones, over 75% found once; its top ten account for about 1.8%. The sample taken for sequencing was PBMCs. These receptors were collected from a woman in her 30s in good health and CMV-seronegative.

The chain combines TRBV5-4 with TRBJ2-3; 11 bases fit TRBD1. Germline CDR1 is SGHNT and CDR2 is YYREEE (reference sequence). This CDR3 is built from 17 residues. V was pared by 2 bases and J by 4 bases, with 9 bases of the junction left unmatched. The CDR3 sequence: CASSLGGQGGIADTQYF. Written as DNA, the CDR3 is TGTGCCAGCAGCTTAGGGGGACAGGGGGGAATCGCAGATACGCAGTATTTT.

The chain combines TRBV28 with TRBJ1-2; the D gene is possibly TRBD1 (5 bases). Germline CDR1 is MDHEN and CDR2 is SYDVKM. CDR3 size: 15 residues. Trimming took 8 bases from V and 5 from J, leaving 21 bases between them. This CDR3 is CASGPTRVREYGYTF. The CDR3 nucleotides are TGTGCCAGCGGACCTACCAGGGTAAGAGAGTATGGCTACACCTTC.

The chain is built from TRBV11-2 and TRBJ2-7; 8 positions agree with TRBD1. Germline V gene lookup returns CDR1 SGHAT and CDR2 FQNNGV. The trim removed 5 bases at V and 5 bases at J, leaving 2 bases unmatched. The CDR3 loop spans 12 amino acids. The DNA for the CDR3 is TGTGCCAGCAGCCGGACAGGGCACGAGCAGTACTTC. Protein sequence: CASSRTGHEQYF.

The chain has TRBV5-6 and TRBJ1-4, with 9 bases lining up with TRBD1. The V gene's germline CDR1 is SGHDT and CDR2 YYEEEE. CDR3 length: 15 residues. The J segment lost 5 bases and the V segment lost 2 bases, leaving 4 bases of the junction unmatched. The DNA of the CDR3 is TGTGCCAGCAGCTTTATCGGGACAGGGAATGAAAAACTGTTTTTT. It specifies CASSFIGTGNEKLFF.

The chain carries TRBV29-1 and TRBJ1-1; D might be TRBD1 (6 bases). The ends were cut back, 4 bases at V and 1 base at J, with 13 bases in the middle. The CDR3 covers 14 residues. The germline V gene has CDR1 SQVTM and CDR2 ANQGSEA. The CDR3 loop is CSVGSSGQNTEAFF. CDR3 bases: TGCAGCGTTGGTAGCTCGGGACAGAACACTGAAGCTTTCTTT.

CDR3 residues: CASSQTPTGNTEAFF. The CDR3, as DNA: TGTGCCAGCAGCCAGACCCCCACAGGGAACACTGAAGCTTTCTTT. The chain links TRBV4-2 to TRBJ1-1, with D tentatively TRBD1 (5 bases). The CDR3 runs 15 residues. The germline gives CDR1 LGHNA, CDR2 YNFKEQ. With 3 bases removed from V and 1 base from J, the gap between germline ends came to 12 bases.

This clone was counted a few times. The chain joins TRBV2 to TRBJ2-5; D is unresolved. CDR1 and CDR2 from the germline V gene are SNHLY and FYNNEI. This CDR3 spans 17 amino acids. Trimming shortened V by 6 bases and J by 1 base, and 21 bases separated the two germline ends. CDR3 nucleotides: TGTGCCAGCAGCGTGACCCGGGTTCCCCTCCTCCAAGAGACCCAGTACTTC. Amino acid sequence: CASSVTRVPLLQETQYF.

This clone was counted only a few times. This chain uses TRBV19 with TRBJ1-6; 7 bases are a match to TRBD1. V was clipped by 8 bases and J by 8 bases; unmatched bases: 12. Germline CDR1 and CDR2: LNHDA and SQIVND (reference sequence). This CDR3 has 15 amino acids. CDR3 region: CASRSDRAPDSPLHF. The CDR3 nucleotides read TGTGCCAGTCGAAGCGACAGGGCCCCAGATTCACCCCTCCACTTT.

V usage is TRBV9 and J usage is TRBJ1-3, with D possibly TRBD1 on 5 matching bases. V gave up 2 bases and J gave up 8 bases, with 11 bases separating them. The CDR3 totals 13 residues. Germline V CDR1 and CDR2: SGDLS, YYNGEE. CDR3 nucleotides: TGTGCCAGCAGCGTGACAGTGGCGGACACCATATATTTT. Translation gives CASSVTVADTIYF.